This TCR beta chain was captured in a study of cytomegalovirus exposure and HLA in healthy donors. Germline V CDR1 and CDR2: SNHLY, FYNNEI. The V gene lost 4 bases and the J gene lost 3 bases, with 7 bases spanning the gap. CDR3 size: 13 residues. A multiplex PCR was run with 60 Vbeta primers and 13 Jbeta primers. Repertoires were generated with immunoSEQ multiplex PCR, while TCRdb's copy carries only in-frame clones and drops some. The sample contains 150,000 to 200,000 clones, approximately 71% of which appear only once. General study results and limits: Analyses of presence/absence relied on an assumption of roughly uniform sequencing depth across donors. Reports state that TCR beta sequences accurately predicted most subjects' HLA-A and HLA-B alleles. It is likely that the observed cluster of highly shared sequence variants was a sequencing artifact. Researchers had no immune exposure information except CMV serostatus available.

This clone came up a few times. Antigen: not known. Sequencing was carried out using PBMCs. This TCR came from a woman aged 18-29 years in good health and CMV-seropositive. This chain joins TRBV2 and TRBJ1-5, with D perhaps TRBD1 (6 bases). CDR3 in DNA: TGTGCCAGCAGTGGGGACACCAATCAGCCCCAGCATTTT. Encoded protein: CASSGDTNQPQHF.